This passage covers 19 T cell receptor beta chains from one sample sequenced in a study of T cells in Graves' hyperthyroidism and ophthalmopathy. It was RNA transcripts that yielded the amplified TCR beta CDR3 regions. Initially, a first-round RT-PCR of the TCR CDR3 employed the HTBI primer set. From the multiplex PCR reads, TCRdb called clonotypes with MiXCR, one entry per CDR3 protein. The sample records hundreds of thousands of distinct CDR3 sequences, more than 20% being singletons. The sequenced sample was blood. The receptors were sampled from a woman in her thirties or forties with Graves' ophthalmopathy.

At least ten counts were recorded for this clonotype. This chain connects TRBV3-1 to TRBJ1-2; possible D gene TRBD1, 6 bases. There are 13 residues in the CDR3. CDR1 and CDR2 (germline): LGHDT, YNNKEL (reference sequence). Trimming took 2 bases from V and 6 from J, leaving 10 bases between them. The CDR3 bases are TGTGCCAGCAGCCAAACAGGGACCCATGGCTACACCTTC. Residues: CASSQTGTHGYTF.

This clonotype was seen at least ten times. V and J are TRBV7-2 and TRBJ2-2; D is unresolved. Germline-derived CDR1 and CDR2 are SGHTA and FQGNSA. The V gene lost 6 bases and the J gene lost 4 bases, with 12 bases spanning the gap. The CDR3 covers 14 residues. In nucleotides, the CDR3 is TGTGCCAGCAGGCCACAAGCTTCCACCGGGGAGCTGTTTTTT. It specifies CASRPQASTGELFF.

This clonotype was found many times. V gene TRBV4-1 combines with J gene TRBJ2-7, with TRBD1 matching over 7 bases. Trimming at V came to 3 bases and at J to 3 bases, leaving 5 bases not matched to a gene. The CDR3 is 14 amino acids. Germline CDR1 reads MGHRA; CDR2 reads YSYEKL. CDR3 bases: TGCGCCAGCAGCCACAGACAGGGAAACTACGAGCAGTACTTC. Its translation: CASSHRQGNYEQYF.

This clonotype was seen a few times. CDR3 amino acids: CASSLDGQGYEQYF. CDR3 sequence (DNA): TGCGCCAGCAGCTTGGATGGGCAAGGCTACGAGCAGTACTTC. The rearrangement uses TRBV5-1 and TRBJ2-7; D gene unclear. This CDR3 contains 14 residues. Trimming pared 0 bases from V and 3 bases from J, leaving 10 bases between. Germline V CDR1 and CDR2: SGHRS, YFSETQ.

This sequence joins TRBV27 and TRBJ1-6; 7 bases are a match to TRBD1. The V gene end was trimmed by 5 bases and the J gene end by 3 bases; junction bases not matched to a gene: 7. The CDR3 has 16 residues. Germline CDR1 MNHEY, CDR2 SMNVEV (reference sequence). CDR3 loop: CASSQGRGNYNSPLHF. The DNA for the CDR3 is TGTGCCAGCAGTCAGGGCAGGGGGAACTATAATTCACCCCTCCACTTT.

Ten or more counts support this clonotype. V gene TRBV7-6 combines with J gene TRBJ1-6, with D possibly TRBD1 on 5 matching bases. Deletions cut 5 bases from V and 9 bases from J, with 17 bases between. This CDR3 comprises 15 residues. Germline V gives CDR1 SGHVS, CDR2 FNYEAQ. The CDR3 DNA reads as TGTGCCAGCAGCGCAGACCGTACCGGGGGTTCACCCCTCCACTTT. Protein product: CASSADRTGGSPLHF. The full variable domain, with the rest looked up from reference TRBV7-6 and TRBJ1-6, is GAGVSQSPRYKVTKRGQDVALRCDPISGHVSLYWYRQALGQGPEFLTYFNYEAQQDKSGLPNDRFSAERPEGSISTLTIQRTEQRDSAMYRCASSADRTGGSPLHFGNGTRLTVT.

The chain combines TRBV7-8 with TRBJ2-2; D tentatively fits TRBD1 or TRBD2 (5 bases each). Between the trimmed V and J ends, which lost 1 base and 5 bases, there was a span of 11 bases. Germline assignment: CDR1 SGHVS and CDR2 FQNEAQ. CDR3 size: 15 residues. The CDR3 coding sequence is TGTGCCAGCAGCTTAGGAGGGGTCGAGACCGGGGAGCTGTTTTTT. Its protein is CASSLGGVETGELFF.

The sample holds many counts of this clonotype. The chain joins TRBV4-2 to TRBJ1-2; the D gene is possibly TRBD1 (5 bases). Trimming stripped 5 bases from V and 7 bases from J, with 23 bases between. The CDR3 is made up of 16 amino acids. Per germline, CDR1 LGHNA and CDR2 YNFKEQ. The CDR3 sequence: CASSDTGAVFSLGYTF. In nucleotides, the CDR3 is TGTGCCAGCAGCGACACCGGGGCCGTATTCTCCCTTGGCTACACCTTC.

This clonotype was detected many times. V is TRBV6-1 and J is TRBJ2-5, with 11 bases matching TRBD2. Trimming removed 0 bases from V and 4 bases from J; junction bases left unmatched: 4. The CDR3 spans 16 residues. CDR1 is MNHNS, CDR2 SASEGT, per germline. The chain's CDR3 is CASSEAGLADRETQYF. CDR3 nucleotide sequence: TGTGCCAGCAGTGAAGCGGGACTAGCGGATAGAGAGACCCAGTACTTC.

Many counts were recorded for this clonotype. The chain joins TRBV28 to TRBJ2-5, with TRBD1 matching over 9 bases. The CDR3 consists of 14 residues. In germline, CDR1 is MDHEN, CDR2 SYDVKM. V gave up 6 bases and J gave up 5 bases; unmatched junction bases: 7. CDR3: CASSLLDRGETQYF. The DNA of the CDR3 is TGTGCCAGCAGCTTACTTGACAGGGGGGAGACCCAGTACTTC. Full variable domain (remainder filled in from reference TRBV28 and TRBJ2-5): DVKVTQSSRYLVKRTGEKVFLECVQDMDHENMFWYRQDPGLGLRLIYFSYDVKMKEKGDIPEGYSVSREKKERFSLILESASTNQTSMYLCASSLLDRGETQYFGPGTRLLVL.

There are many counts of this clonotype. The chain uses TRBV7-8 and TRBJ1-1, with a weak D call TRBD1 (6 bases). CDR3 size: 13 residues. CDR1 SGHVS and CDR2 FQNEAQ come from the germline V gene. The V gene lost 5 bases and the J gene lost 6 bases, with 13 bases spanning the gap. CDR3 in DNA: TGTGCCAGCAGCCTACAGGGAGGGGCTGAAGCTTTCTTT. Translation gives CASSLQGGAEAFF.

The V and J genes are TRBV29-1 and TRBJ2-1; D gene uncertain. Germline CDR1 and CDR2: SQVTM and ANQGSEA. The CDR3 totals 10 residues. The germline V and J ends were trimmed by 7 bases and 5 bases, with 6 bases remaining between them. The CDR3 here is CSGSDNEQFF. Written as DNA, the CDR3 is TGCAGCGGGAGTGACAATGAGCAGTTCTTC.

This clonotype occurred many times. This rearrangement joins TRBV29-1 to TRBJ2-5; D is uncertain. The V and J ends lost 7 bases and 3 bases respectively, with 18 bases between them. The CDR3 contains 14 residues. The germline gives CDR1 SQVTM, CDR2 ANQGSEA. CDR3 amino acids: CSARLWTGEETQYF. CDR3 nucleotides: TGCAGCGCGCGTCTCTGGACGGGTGAAGAGACCCAGTACTTC.

This clonotype occurred many times. V usage is TRBV9 and J usage is TRBJ2-7; D is undetermined. This CDR3 spans 13 amino acids. Trimming stripped 3 bases from V and 0 bases from J, with 7 bases between. The germline V gene encodes CDR1 SGDLS and CDR2 YYNGEE. The DNA for the CDR3 is TGTGCCAGCAGCGGTGTCAGCTCCTACGAGCAGTACTTC. It yields the protein CASSGVSSYEQYF. The full variable domain, in which reference TRBV9 and TRBJ2-7 provide the parts outside the CDR3, is DSGVTQTPKHLITATGQRVTLRCSPRSGDLSVYWYQQSLDQGLQFLIQYYNGEERAKGNILERFSAQQFPDLHSELNLSSLELGDSALYFCASSGVSSYEQYFGPGTRLTVT.

This clonotype was found many times. The chain is built from TRBV7-6 and TRBJ1-3; D is unclear. The V gene's germline CDR1 is SGHVS and CDR2 FNYEAQ. The CDR3 spans 16 residues. Trimming left V 1 base short and J 0 bases short, with 10 bases between. CDR3 residues: CASSLVYSLSGNTIYF. CDR3 bases: TGTGCCAGCAGCTTAGTGTACAGTCTCTCTGGAAACACCATATATTTT. The entire variable domain, with the rest obtained from reference TRBV7-6 and TRBJ1-3, is as follows: GAGVSQSPRYKVTKRGQDVALRCDPISGHVSLYWYRQALGQGPEFLTYFNYEAQQDKSGLPNDRFSAERPEGSISTLTIQRTEQRDSAMYRCASSLVYSLSGNTIYFGEGSWLTVV.

This clonotype occurred many times. The J gene is TRBJ1-1, the V gene TRBV28, with TRBD1 matching 7 bases. The CDR3 is made up of 14 amino acids. The J segment lost 5 bases and the V segment lost 5 bases, leaving 8 bases of the junction unmatched. Germline lookup yields CDR1 MDHEN and CDR2 SYDVKM. The CDR3 bases are TGTGCCAGCAGTGTCACAGGGGCGGGTACTGAAGCTTTCTTT. Protein product: CASSVTGAGTEAFF.

This clonotype was detected many times. The genes are TRBV6-5 and TRBJ1-1; D not certain. Trimming shortened V by 7 bases and J by 11 bases, and 14 bases separated the two germline ends. The CDR3 covers 11 residues. CDR1 is MNHEY and CDR2 is SVGAGI in the germline V gene. The CDR3 DNA reads as TGTGCCAGCACCTTCGGGGAGAGGGCTTTCTTT. Protein product: CASTFGERAFF.

This clonotype has at least ten counts. The gene calls are TRBV6-2 or TRBV6-3 and TRBJ2-2; TRBD2 aligns across 10 bases. The germline V gene encodes CDR1 MNHEY and CDR2 SVGEGT. The length of the CDR3 is 14 residues. V was pared by 8 bases and J by 7 bases, with 7 bases of the junction left unmatched. The CDR3 protein is CASVPSGSHGELFF. Here the CDR3 DNA reads TGTGCCAGCGTTCCTAGCGGGAGTCACGGGGAGCTGTTTTTT.

This clonotype was seen many times. Here the CDR3 DNA reads TGTGCCAGCAGCCCACAGGGGCGAAACACTGAAGCTTTCTTT. Translated: CASSPQGRNTEAFF. The V gene is TRBV27, the J gene TRBJ1-1; 7 bases line up with TRBD1. This CDR3 region has 14 residues. Germline CDR1 MNHEY, CDR2 SMNVEV (reference sequence). Trimming at V came to 6 bases and at J to 2 bases, leaving 6 bases not matched to a gene.